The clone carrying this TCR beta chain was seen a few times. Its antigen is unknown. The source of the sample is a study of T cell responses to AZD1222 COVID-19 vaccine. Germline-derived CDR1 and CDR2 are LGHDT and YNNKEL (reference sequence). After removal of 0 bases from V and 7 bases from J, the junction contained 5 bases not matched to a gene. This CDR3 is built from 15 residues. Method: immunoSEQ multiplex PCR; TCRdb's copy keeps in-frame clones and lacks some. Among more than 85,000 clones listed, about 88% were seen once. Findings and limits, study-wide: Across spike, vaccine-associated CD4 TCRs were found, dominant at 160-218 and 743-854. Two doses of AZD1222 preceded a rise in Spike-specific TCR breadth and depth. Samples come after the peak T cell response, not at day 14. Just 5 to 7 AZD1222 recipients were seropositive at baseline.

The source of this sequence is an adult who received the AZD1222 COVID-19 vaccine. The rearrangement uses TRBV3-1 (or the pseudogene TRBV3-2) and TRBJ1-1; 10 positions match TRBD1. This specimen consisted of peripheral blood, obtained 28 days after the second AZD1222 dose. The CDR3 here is CASSQDRTGGSEAFF. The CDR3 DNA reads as TGTGCCAGCAGCCAAGATCGGACAGGGGGGAGTGAAGCTTTCTTT.